This T cell receptor beta chain was recovered during a study of blood T cell repertoires in COVID-19 (TCRdb year 2020). Background for the entire study: Collaborator samples came from the United States, Italy and Spain and covered acute and convalescent phases of COVID-19. The prospective study material was composed of cDNA or gDNA derived from T cells, B-cell-depleted T cells, or PBMCs. Deeply sampled blood TCRbeta repertoires from subjects exposed to, actively infected with, or recovered from COVID-19 were included in the dataset. The repertoires were released in a freely available public database meant as a resource for research on the immune response to SARS-CoV-2. The samples were drawn from two sources: the first 160 participants of the ongoing ImmuneRACE study, and 1,000 to 1,500 subjects contributed by 6 global collaborators. Nearly every sample came with metadata listing a de-identified subject ID, COVID-19 status, age in years and sex. Where available, HLA class I and class II types were taken from metadata supplied by the sample provider and were not determined by assay-based typing.

For this clone: What antigen it recognizes has not been identified. No per-base quality is available; no much larger clone lies one base away.

V and J are trimmed by 11 bases and 3 bases, and the gene matches miss 8 bases of the junction. The CDR3 measures 15 amino acids from cysteine to phenylalanine. The only DNA kept is the CDR3, 45 bases in frame from the first base. The germline V gene gives CDR1 as ENHRY and CDR2 as SYGVKD. The immunoSEQ Assay, a bias-controlled multiplex PCR, was used to amplify TCRbeta CDR3 regions from genomic DNA. Processing in the source paper ran as follows. The number of nucleated cells in each sample was estimated by amplification of reference gene primers within the assay. To quantify the absolute abundance of each unique TCRbeta CDR3 rearrangement, sequence reads were collapsed and filtered. For each sample, productive Simpson clonality was calculated by taking the square root of Simpson's diversity index across productive rearrangements. This immuneACCESS table, as held by TCRdb, lists in-frame sequences with V and J called but not all clones. Of the missing ones, under half trace to an unresolved V gene in checked studies; the others have no known cause. The D gene and trimming were derived from the DNA, and the V and J assignments and clone size from that table. In this sample the table shows 150,000 to 200,000 clones, roughly 80% of which occur a single time. The ten largest clones capture around 2.7% of the sample.

What the work shows at the level of the full study, not this receptor alone: How much clinical and demographic metadata was included differed by source and by participant, and the metadata was provided uncurated.

Whole blood was collected in K2EDTA tubes by collaborating institutions according to the institutions' own protocols. For TCRbeta analysis, collaborator samples were shipped as frozen whole blood, as isolated PBMCs, or as DNA extracted from either sample type. The TCR originated in a man aged 70 or older with acute or convalescent COVID-19. Sequencing used peripheral blood. The chain is assembled from TRBV10-3 and TRBJ1-5; 12 bases in between match TRBD1. The DNA is as follows: TGTGCCTCCCAGGGACAGGGGGCCTCCAATCAGCCCCAGCATTTT. Translated, it gives CASQGQGASNQPQHF.